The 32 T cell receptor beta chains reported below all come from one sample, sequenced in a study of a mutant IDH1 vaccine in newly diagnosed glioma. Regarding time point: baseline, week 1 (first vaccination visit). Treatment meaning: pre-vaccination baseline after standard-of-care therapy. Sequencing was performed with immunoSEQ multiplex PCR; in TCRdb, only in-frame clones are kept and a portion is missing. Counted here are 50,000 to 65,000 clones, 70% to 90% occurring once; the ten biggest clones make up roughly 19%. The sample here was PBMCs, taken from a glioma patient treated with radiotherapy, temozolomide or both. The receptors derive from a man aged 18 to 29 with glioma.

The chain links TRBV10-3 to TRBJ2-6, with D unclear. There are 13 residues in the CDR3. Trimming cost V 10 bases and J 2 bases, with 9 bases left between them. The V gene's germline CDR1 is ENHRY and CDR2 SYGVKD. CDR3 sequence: CATGQPGANVLTF. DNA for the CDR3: TGTGCCACCGGGCAACCTGGGGCCAACGTCCTGACTTTC.

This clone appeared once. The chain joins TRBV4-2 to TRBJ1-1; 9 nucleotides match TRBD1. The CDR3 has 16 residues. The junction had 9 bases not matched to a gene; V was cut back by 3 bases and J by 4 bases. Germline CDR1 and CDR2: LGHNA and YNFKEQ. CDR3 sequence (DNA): TGTGCCAGCAGCCAGTTCTTTGGGACAGGGTCCACTGAAGCTTTCTTT. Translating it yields CASSQFFGTGSTEAFF.

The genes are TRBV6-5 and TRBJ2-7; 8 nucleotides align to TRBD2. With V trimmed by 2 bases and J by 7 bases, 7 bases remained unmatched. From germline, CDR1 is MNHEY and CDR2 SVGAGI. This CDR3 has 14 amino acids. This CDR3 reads CASSYRAGGKEQYF. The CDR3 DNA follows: TGTGCCAGCAGTTACAGGGCGGGAGGTAAAGAGCAGTACTTC.

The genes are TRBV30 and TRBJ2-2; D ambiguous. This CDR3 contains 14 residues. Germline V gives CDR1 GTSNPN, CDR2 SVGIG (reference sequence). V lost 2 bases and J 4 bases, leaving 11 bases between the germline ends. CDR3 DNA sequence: TGTGCCTGGAGTTTCCTTTGGGGCACCGGGGAGCTGTTTTTT. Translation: CAWSFLWGTGELFF.

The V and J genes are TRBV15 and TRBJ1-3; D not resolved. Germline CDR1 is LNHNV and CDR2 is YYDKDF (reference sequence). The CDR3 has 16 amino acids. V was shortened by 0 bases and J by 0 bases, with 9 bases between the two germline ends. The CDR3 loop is CATSRDFDLSGNTIYF. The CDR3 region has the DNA TGTGCCACCAGCAGAGATTTTGACCTCTCTGGAAACACCATATATTTT.

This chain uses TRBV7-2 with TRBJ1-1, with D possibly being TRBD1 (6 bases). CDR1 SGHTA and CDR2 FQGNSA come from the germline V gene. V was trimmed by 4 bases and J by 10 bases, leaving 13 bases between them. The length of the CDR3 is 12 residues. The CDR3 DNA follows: TGTGCCAGCAGCTCGACAGGTTTTGGAGCTTTCTTT. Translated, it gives CASSSTGFGAFF.

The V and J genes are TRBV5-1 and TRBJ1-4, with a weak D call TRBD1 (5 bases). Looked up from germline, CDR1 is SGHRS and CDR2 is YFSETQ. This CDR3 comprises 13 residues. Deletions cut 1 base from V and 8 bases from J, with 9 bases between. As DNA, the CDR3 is TGCGCCAGCAGCTTGAGGGGCAGGGAAAAACTGTTTTTT. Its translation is CASSLRGREKLFF.

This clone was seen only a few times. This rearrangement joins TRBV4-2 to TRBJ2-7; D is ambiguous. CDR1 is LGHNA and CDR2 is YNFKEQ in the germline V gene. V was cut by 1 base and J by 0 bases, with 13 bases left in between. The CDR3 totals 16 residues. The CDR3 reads CASSQVFSAYSYEQYF. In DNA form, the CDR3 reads TGTGCCAGCAGCCAAGTTTTCTCGGCCTACTCCTACGAGCAGTACTTC.

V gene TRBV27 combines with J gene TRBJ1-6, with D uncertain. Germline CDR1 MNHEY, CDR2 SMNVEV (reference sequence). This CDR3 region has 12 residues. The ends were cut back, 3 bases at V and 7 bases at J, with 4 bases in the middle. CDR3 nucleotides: TGTGCCAGCAGTTTGTGGAATTCACCCCTCCACTTT. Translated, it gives CASSLWNSPLHF.

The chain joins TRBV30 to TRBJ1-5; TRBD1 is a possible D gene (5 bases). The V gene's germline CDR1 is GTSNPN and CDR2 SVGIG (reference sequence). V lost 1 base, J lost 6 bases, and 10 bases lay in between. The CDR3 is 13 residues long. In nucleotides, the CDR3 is TGTGCCTGGAGTGACGGCGGGGGTCAGCCCCAGCATTTT. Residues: CAWSDGGGQPQHF.

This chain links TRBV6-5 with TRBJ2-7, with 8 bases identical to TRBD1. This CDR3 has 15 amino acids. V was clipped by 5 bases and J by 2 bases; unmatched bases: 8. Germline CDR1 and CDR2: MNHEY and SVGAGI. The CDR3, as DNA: TGTGCCAGCAGTAAGGTACAGGGGGTGGCCTACGAGCAGTACTTC. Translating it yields CASSKVQGVAYEQYF.

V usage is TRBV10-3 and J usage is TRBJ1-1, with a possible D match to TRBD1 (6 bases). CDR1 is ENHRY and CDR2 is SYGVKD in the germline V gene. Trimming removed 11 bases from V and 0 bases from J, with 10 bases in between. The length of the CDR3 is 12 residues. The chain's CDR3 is CASRTVNTEAFF. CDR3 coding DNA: TGTGCCTCAAGGACAGTGAACACTGAAGCTTTCTTT.

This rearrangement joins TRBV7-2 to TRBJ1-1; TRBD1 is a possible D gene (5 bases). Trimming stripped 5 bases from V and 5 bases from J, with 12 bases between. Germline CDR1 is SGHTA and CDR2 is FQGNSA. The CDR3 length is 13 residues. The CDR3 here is CASSPGGITEAFF. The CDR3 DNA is TGTGCCAGCAGCCCCGGGGGAATTACTGAAGCTTTCTTT.

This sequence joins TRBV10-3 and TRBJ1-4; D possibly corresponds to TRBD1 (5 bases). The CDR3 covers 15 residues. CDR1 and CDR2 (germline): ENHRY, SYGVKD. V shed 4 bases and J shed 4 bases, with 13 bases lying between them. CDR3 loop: CAISGGQGVNEKLFF. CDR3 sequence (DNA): TGTGCCATCAGTGGTGGGCAGGGCGTTAATGAAAAACTGTTTTTT.

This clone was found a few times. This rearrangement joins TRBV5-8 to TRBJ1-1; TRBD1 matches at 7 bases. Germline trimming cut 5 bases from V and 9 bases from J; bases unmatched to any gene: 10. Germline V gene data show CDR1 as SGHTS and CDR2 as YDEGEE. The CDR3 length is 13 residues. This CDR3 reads CASRRDSFLKAFF. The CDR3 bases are TGTGCCAGCAGGAGGGACAGCTTCCTTAAAGCTTTCTTT. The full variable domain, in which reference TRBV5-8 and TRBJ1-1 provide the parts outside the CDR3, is EAGVTQSPTHLIKTRGQQATLRCSPISGHTSVYWYQQALGLGLQFLLWYDEGEERNRGNFPPRFSGRQFPNYSSELNVNALELEDSALYLCASRRDSFLKAFFGQGTRLTVV.

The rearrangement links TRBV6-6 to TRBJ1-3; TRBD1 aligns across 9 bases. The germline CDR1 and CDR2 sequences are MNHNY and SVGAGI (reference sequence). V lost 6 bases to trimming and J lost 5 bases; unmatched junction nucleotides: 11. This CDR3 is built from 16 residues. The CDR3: CASSPIRTGDRNTIYF. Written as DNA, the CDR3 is TGTGCCAGCAGCCCAATACGGACAGGGGACAGAAACACCATATATTTT.

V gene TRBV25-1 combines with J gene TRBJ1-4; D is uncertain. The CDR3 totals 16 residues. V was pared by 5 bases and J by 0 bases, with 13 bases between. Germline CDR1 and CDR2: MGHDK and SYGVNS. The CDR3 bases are TGTGCCAGCAGTAGTCGCGGGTTTGCAACTAATGAAAAACTGTTTTTT. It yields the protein CASSSRGFATNEKLFF.

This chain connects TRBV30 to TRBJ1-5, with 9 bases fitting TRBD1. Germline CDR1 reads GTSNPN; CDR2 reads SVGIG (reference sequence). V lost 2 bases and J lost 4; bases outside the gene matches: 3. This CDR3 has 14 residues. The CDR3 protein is CAWSYGQGNQPQHF. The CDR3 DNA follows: TGTGCCTGGAGTTATGGACAGGGGAATCAGCCCCAGCATTTT. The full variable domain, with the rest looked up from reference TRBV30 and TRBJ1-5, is SQTIHQWPATLVQPVGSPLSLECTVEGTSNPNLYWYRQAAGRGLQLLFYSVGIGQISSEVPQNLSASRPQDRQFILSSKKLLLSDSGFYLCAWSYGQGNQPQHFGDGTRLSIL.

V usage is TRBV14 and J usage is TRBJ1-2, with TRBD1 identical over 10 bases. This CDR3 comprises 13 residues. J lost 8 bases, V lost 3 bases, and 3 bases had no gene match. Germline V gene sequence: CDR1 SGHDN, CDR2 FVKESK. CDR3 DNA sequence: TGTGCCAGCAGCCACGACAGGGGGCAAGGCTACACCTTC. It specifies CASSHDRGQGYTF.

The CDR3 here is CASSIENLLPKGNTIYF. The CDR3 nucleotides read TGTGCCAGCAGCATTGAAAACCTCCTTCCGAAGGGAAACACCATATATTTT. The chain joins TRBV21-1 to TRBJ1-3. TRBV21-1 corresponds to a pseudogene. This CDR3 is 17 amino acids long.

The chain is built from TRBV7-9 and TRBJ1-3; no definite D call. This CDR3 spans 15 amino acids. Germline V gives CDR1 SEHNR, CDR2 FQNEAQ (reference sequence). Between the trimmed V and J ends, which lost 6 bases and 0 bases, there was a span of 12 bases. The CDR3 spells CASRSIGYSGNTIYF. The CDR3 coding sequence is TGTGCCAGCAGGTCAATAGGGTACTCTGGAAACACCATATATTTT.

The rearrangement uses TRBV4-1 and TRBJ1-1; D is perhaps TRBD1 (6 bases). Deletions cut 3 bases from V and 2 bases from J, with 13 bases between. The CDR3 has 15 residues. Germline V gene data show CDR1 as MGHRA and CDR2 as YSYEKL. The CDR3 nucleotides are TGCGCCAGCAGCCACTCCGACAGGAGAAACACTGAAGCTTTCTTT. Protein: CASSHSDRRNTEAFF.

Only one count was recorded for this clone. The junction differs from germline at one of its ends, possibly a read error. Here the CDR3 DNA reads TGTGCTAGCAGCTTAGGTCGAGAGACCCAGTACTTC. Translating it yields CASSLGRETQYF. The chain couples TRBV7-7 to TRBJ2-5, with D unresolved. CDR3 length: 12 amino acids. The V gene's germline CDR1 is SSHAT and CDR2 FNYEAQ (reference sequence).

The CDR3 region has the DNA TGTGCCAGCAGCTTGGATGGAGGTACGCAGTATTTT. It yields the protein CASSLDGGTQYF. This chain links TRBV5-4 with TRBJ2-3, with a weak D call TRBD2 (5 bases). V lost 0 bases and J lost 8, with 7 bases in between. CDR3 length equals 12 residues. Germline V gives CDR1 SGHNT, CDR2 YYREEE (reference sequence).

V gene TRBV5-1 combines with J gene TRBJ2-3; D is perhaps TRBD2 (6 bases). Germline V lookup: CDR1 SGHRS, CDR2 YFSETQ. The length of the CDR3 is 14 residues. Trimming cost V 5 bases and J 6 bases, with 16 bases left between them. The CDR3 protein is CASRWGDWVDTQYF. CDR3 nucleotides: TGCGCCAGCAGGTGGGGGGACTGGGTTGATACGCAGTATTTT.

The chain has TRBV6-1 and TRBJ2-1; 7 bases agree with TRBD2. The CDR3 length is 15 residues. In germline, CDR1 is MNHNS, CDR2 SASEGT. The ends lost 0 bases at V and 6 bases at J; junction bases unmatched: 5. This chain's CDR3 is CASSEALGTTNEQFF. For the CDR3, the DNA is TGTGCCAGCAGTGAAGCCTTGGGGACTACCAATGAGCAGTTCTTC.

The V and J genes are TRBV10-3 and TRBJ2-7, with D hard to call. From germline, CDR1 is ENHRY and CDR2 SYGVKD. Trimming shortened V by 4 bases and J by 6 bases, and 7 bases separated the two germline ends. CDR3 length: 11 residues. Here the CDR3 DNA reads TGTGCCATCAGTGCACTCGGCGAGCAGTACTTC. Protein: CAISALGEQYF.

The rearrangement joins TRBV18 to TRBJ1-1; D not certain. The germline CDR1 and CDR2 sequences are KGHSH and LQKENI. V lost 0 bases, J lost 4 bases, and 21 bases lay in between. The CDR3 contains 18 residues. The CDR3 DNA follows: TGTGCCAGCTCACCACCCCCTGGGCGCGGACCCTGGAGCACTGAAGCTTTCTTT. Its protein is CASSPPPGRGPWSTEAFF.

CDR3 in amino acids: CASSYRLQETQYF. The DNA for the CDR3 is TGTGCCAGCAGTTACCGGCTCCAAGAGACCCAGTACTTC. This chain connects TRBV6-5 to TRBJ2-5, with D unresolved. Trimming removed 2 bases from V and 1 base from J, with 5 bases in between. CDR3 length: 13 residues. The germline gives CDR1 MNHEY, CDR2 SVGAGI.

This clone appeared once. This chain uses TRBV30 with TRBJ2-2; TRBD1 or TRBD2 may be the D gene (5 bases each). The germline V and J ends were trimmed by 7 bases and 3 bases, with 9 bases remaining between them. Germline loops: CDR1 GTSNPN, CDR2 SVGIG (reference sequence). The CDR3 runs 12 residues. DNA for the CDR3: TGTGCCTCGGGACGGCACACCGGGGAGCTGTTTTTT. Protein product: CASGRHTGELFF.

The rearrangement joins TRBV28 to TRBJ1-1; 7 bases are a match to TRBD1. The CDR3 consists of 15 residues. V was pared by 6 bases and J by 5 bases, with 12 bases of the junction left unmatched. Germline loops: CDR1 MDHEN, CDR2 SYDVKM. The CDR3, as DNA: TGTGCCAGCAGATCGTACGACAGGGTCTCGACTGAAGCTTTCTTT. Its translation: CASRSYDRVSTEAFF.

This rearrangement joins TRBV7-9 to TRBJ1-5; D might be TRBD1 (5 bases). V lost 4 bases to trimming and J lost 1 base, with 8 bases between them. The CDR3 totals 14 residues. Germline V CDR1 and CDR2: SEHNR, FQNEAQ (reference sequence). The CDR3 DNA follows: TGTGCCAGCAGCTCCGGACAAAGCAATCAGCCCCAGCATTTT. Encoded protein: CASSSGQSNQPQHF.